The entry that follows covers one TCR beta chain sequence. This specimen comes from a study of blood T cell repertoires in COVID-19. Study-level background: Nucleic acid was either cDNA or gDNA, and it came from T cells, B-cell-depleted T cells, or PBMCs.

Clones were sequenced by immunoSEQ multiplex PCR, and TCRdb holds only the in-frame ones, with some missing. The sample lists hundreds of thousands of clones, around nine tenths seen once, with approximately 4% in the top ten. The germline gives CDR1 SGHTA, CDR2 FQGNSA. The CDR3 runs to 14 residues. The V segment lost 5 bases and the J segment 6 bases; nucleotides outside the gene matches: 6. Sequenced sample: peripheral blood. The TCR sequence derives from a woman aged 50 to 60 with active or convalescent COVID-19. The chain uses TRBV7-2 and TRBJ1-2; 10 nucleotides agree with TRBD1. The CDR3 DNA is TGTGCCAGCAGCCAGACAGGGGGCGAGGATGGCTACACCTTC. It is translated as CASSQTGGEDGYTF.